A selection of T cell receptor beta chains follows, all from one sample in a study of Ad26.COV2.S vaccination and SARS-CoV-2 variants. Sequencing used immunoSEQ multiplex PCR; TCRdb keeps in-frame clones, though not all of them. The repertoire consists of approximately 280,000 clones, with around 87% occurring once and the leading ten covering approximately 3.3%. This material consisted of peripheral blood, taken in a trial of Ad26.COV2.S vaccine versus placebo. The source is a person aged 18-65 years who received the Ad26.COV2.S COVID-19 vaccine or a placebo. CDR3s include the opening cysteine and the closing phenylalanine or tryptophan. Each record gives: V gene, J gene, clone size, D gene, CDR3 DNA, CDR3 protein. The D gene is left open where the match is weak. Size is omitted from some rows. Given values are once, few, many or a class for expanded clones.

v_call: TRBV27
j_call: TRBJ1-6
clone_size: few
d_call: TRBD1
cdr3_nt: TGTGCCAGCAGTTCAGACAGGGATTCTTCACCCCTCCACTTT
cdr3_aa: CASSSDRDSSPLHF

v_call: TRBV5-6
j_call: TRBJ1-2
clone_size: .
d_call: .
cdr3_nt: TGTGCCAGCAGCTTGGGGGGTCCCTATGGCTACACCTTC
cdr3_aa: CASSLGGPYGYTF

v_call: TRBV6-6
j_call: TRBJ2-5
clone_size: .
d_call: TRBD1
cdr3_nt: TGTGCCAGCAGAATTACAGGGGGCGTGGAGACCCAGTACTTC
cdr3_aa: CASRITGGVETQYF

v_call: TRBV19
j_call: TRBJ1-2
clone_size: .
d_call: TRBD1
cdr3_nt: TGTGCCAGTAACCCCGGACAGGCCGAATATGGCTACACCTTC
cdr3_aa: CASNPGQAEYGYTF

v_call: TRBV7-2
j_call: TRBJ2-2
clone_size: .
d_call: .
cdr3_nt: TGTGCCAGCAGCTTAAGGACACAGGGAACCGGGGAGCTGTTTTTT
cdr3_aa: CASSLRTQGTGELFF

v_call: TRBV18
j_call: TRBJ2-5
clone_size: .
d_call: TRBD1
cdr3_nt: TGTGCCAGCTCACCACCGAGGACAGGGCAAGAGACCCAGTACTTC
cdr3_aa: CASSPPRTGQETQYF

v_call: TRBV5-1
j_call: TRBJ1-2
clone_size: few
d_call: .
cdr3_nt: TGCGCCAGCAGGCCCGACGGAAACTATGGCTACACCTTC
cdr3_aa: CASRPDGNYGYTF

v_call: TRBV5-1
j_call: TRBJ2-5
clone_size: .
d_call: .
cdr3_nt: TGCGCCAGCAGGTTAGGGGGGCAAGAGACCCAGTACTTC
cdr3_aa: CASRLGGQETQYF

v_call: TRBV4-3
j_call: TRBJ2-1
clone_size: .
d_call: TRBD1
cdr3_nt: TGCGCCAGCAGCCAAGGACAGGGGGCTGATGAGCAGTTCTTC
cdr3_aa: CASSQGQGADEQFF

v_call: TRBV19
j_call: TRBJ1-2
clone_size: .
d_call: TRBD1
cdr3_nt: TGTGCCAGTAGTATACACCTCCCGGGGACAGGATCTGGCTACACCTTC
cdr3_aa: CASSIHLPGTGSGYTF

v_call: TRBV7-6
j_call: TRBJ2-5
clone_size: .
d_call: TRBD2
cdr3_nt: TGTGCCAGCAGCTTCCGAGCGGGAACTGAGACCCAGTACTTC
cdr3_aa: CASSFRAGTETQYF

v_call: TRBV19
j_call: TRBJ2-7
clone_size: .
d_call: .
cdr3_nt: TGTGCCAGTAGTATAGTCGGCAGGGAAGTCGGCTACGAGCAGTACTTC
cdr3_aa: CASSIVGREVGYEQYF

v_call: TRBV9
j_call: TRBJ1-6
clone_size: .
d_call: .
cdr3_nt: TGTGCCAGCGGTGGGGGCCGTGATTCACCCCTCCACTTT
cdr3_aa: CASGGGRDSPLHF

v_call: TRBV20-1
j_call: TRBJ2-3
clone_size: .
d_call: TRBD2
cdr3_nt: TGCAGTGCTAGTGAGACTAGCTATAGAGATACGCAGTATTTT
cdr3_aa: CSASETSYRDTQYF

v_call: TRBV14
j_call: TRBJ2-7
clone_size: few
d_call: TRBD2
cdr3_nt: TGTGCCAGCAGCCCAGTCGGACTAGCCGGCAACTACGAGCAGTACTTC
cdr3_aa: CASSPVGLAGNYEQYF

v_call: TRBV6-5
j_call: TRBJ2-7
clone_size: .
d_call: .
cdr3_nt: TGTGCCAGCAGTTACCATTCAGGGCGCGAGCAGTACTTC
cdr3_aa: CASSYHSGREQYF

v_call: TRBV4-1
j_call: TRBJ2-7
clone_size: few
d_call: .
cdr3_nt: TGCGCCAGCAGCCAAACTCCAGACGGGGGGCGCGAGCAGTACTTC
cdr3_aa: CASSQTPDGGREQYF

v_call: TRBV10-3
j_call: TRBJ1-2
clone_size: .
d_call: .
cdr3_nt: TGTGCCATCAACGCAGGAGTAGGCTACACCTTC
cdr3_aa: CAINAGVGYTF

v_call: TRBV14
j_call: TRBJ1-2
clone_size: .
d_call: .
cdr3_nt: TGTGCCAGCAGCCAACACCAGGGGTTCCCTGGAGGCTACACCTTC
cdr3_aa: CASSQHQGFPGGYTF

v_call: TRBV3-1/TRBV3-2
j_call: TRBJ1-6
clone_size: .
d_call: TRBD1
cdr3_nt: TGTGCCAGCAGCCTTGACAGGGGAGGATCACCCCTCCACTTT
cdr3_aa: CASSLDRGGSPLHF

v_call: TRBV4-1
j_call: TRBJ2-2
clone_size: .
d_call: .
cdr3_nt: TGCGCCAGCAGCCAAGTCGGGGCGGGGACCGGGGAGCTGTTTTTT
cdr3_aa: CASSQVGAGTGELFF

v_call: TRBV30
j_call: TRBJ2-5
clone_size: .
d_call: .
cdr3_nt: TGTGCCTGGACTCAGGGGGGGCAAGAGACCCAGTACTTC
cdr3_aa: CAWTQGGQETQYF

v_call: TRBV5-1
j_call: TRBJ2-7
clone_size: .
d_call: TRBD1
cdr3_nt: TGCGCCAGCGCCGACCTCTGGACAGGGGAATCAGGCGAGCAGTACTTC
cdr3_aa: CASADLWTGESGEQYF

v_call: TRBV12-3/TRBV12-4
j_call: TRBJ2-3
clone_size: .
d_call: .
cdr3_nt: TGTGCCAGCAGTACCCACACAGATACGCAGTATTTT
cdr3_aa: CASSTHTDTQYF

v_call: TRBV29-1
j_call: TRBJ2-3
clone_size: .
d_call: .
cdr3_nt: TGCAGCGTTGTTGGGGGGAGTACAGATACGCAGTATTTT
cdr3_aa: CSVVGGSTDTQYF

v_call: TRBV5-1
j_call: TRBJ2-1
clone_size: .
d_call: TRBD2
cdr3_nt: TGCGCCAGCAGCTTGGTAGGACTAGCGGACAATGAGCAGTTCTTC
cdr3_aa: CASSLVGLADNEQFF

v_call: TRBV6-4
j_call: TRBJ2-1
clone_size: .
d_call: TRBD2
cdr3_nt: TGTGCCAGCAGTCGAACTAGCGGCAATGAGCAGTTCTTC
cdr3_aa: CASSRTSGNEQFF

v_call: TRBV7-2
j_call: TRBJ2-1
clone_size: once
d_call: TRBD2
cdr3_nt: TGTGCCAGCAGCACCTTGGGGGGGTCGGGTGAGCAGTTCTTC
cdr3_aa: CASSTLGGSGEQFF

v_call: TRBV7-9
j_call: TRBJ2-7
clone_size: .
d_call: .
cdr3_nt: TGTGCCAGCAGCTCCCCTCACCTCGTTTCTATCGACGAGCAGTACTTC
cdr3_aa: CASSSPHLVSIDEQYF

v_call: TRBV11-2
j_call: TRBJ2-2
clone_size: .
d_call: TRBD1
cdr3_nt: TGTGCCAGCAGCTTAGGACAGGGGACCAGGGAGCTGTTTTTT
cdr3_aa: CASSLGQGTRELFF

v_call: TRBV4-2
j_call: TRBJ2-1
clone_size: .
d_call: TRBD1
cdr3_nt: TGTGCCAGCAGCCAGTCCGGACAGGGGGCGGCTCTGGGTGAGCAGTTCTTC
cdr3_aa: CASSQSGQGAALGEQFF

v_call: TRBV4-1
j_call: TRBJ1-4
clone_size: .
d_call: .
cdr3_nt: TGCGCCAGCAGCCAATTCGGACAGCCCGATGAAAAACTGTTTTTT
cdr3_aa: CASSQFGQPDEKLFF

v_call: TRBV25-1
j_call: TRBJ2-7
clone_size: .
d_call: TRBD1
cdr3_nt: TGTGCCAGCAGTGCACAAAAATCCGGGACAGGGGGGTCCTACGAGCAGTACTTC
cdr3_aa: CASSAQKSGTGGSYEQYF